These T cell receptor beta chains were read from a single sample in a study of shared clonotypes between healthy human individuals. Libraries were prepared by immunoSEQ multiplex PCR; TCRdb keeps only in-frame clonotypes and omits some of them. The data contain around 600,000 clones, roughly 98% of them singletons. The sequencing sample was made of naive CD8+ T cells sorted from blood. All receptors come from a man aged 25-45 years in good health. Each CDR3 is given with its conserved first and last residue. Each record gives: V gene, D gene, clone size, J gene, CDR3 protein, CDR3 DNA. A D gene is named only where the DNA matches it firmly. Only part of the rows carry a size: once, few, many, or a class if the clone is expanded.

V: TRBV5-6
D: TRBD1
size: .
J: TRBJ2-3
CDR3: CASRGQGRRDTQYF
DNA: TGTGCCAGCAGGGGACAGGGAAGAAGAGATACGCAGTATTTT

V: TRBV6-1
D: TRBD1
size: .
J: TRBJ1-1
CDR3: CASSDGDRVPWAFF
DNA: TGTGCCAGCAGTGACGGGGACAGGGTGCCCTGGGCTTTCTTT

V: TRBV5-1
D: .
size: .
J: TRBJ1-1
CDR3: CAPSGGDEAFF
DNA: TGCGCCCCCTCGGGGGGGGATGAAGCTTTCTTT

V: TRBV9
D: .
size: .
J: TRBJ2-5
CDR3: CASSVEGKGRVETQYF
DNA: TGTGCCAGCAGCGTAGAGGGGAAAGGGCGGGTAGAGACCCAGTACTTC

V: TRBV21-1
D: .
size: .
J: TRBJ1-5
CDR3: CASSKKAGGHQPQHF
DNA: TGTGCCAGCAGCAAAAAGGCGGGGGGACATCAGCCCCAGCATTTT

V: TRBV6-1
D: .
size: .
J: TRBJ1-2
CDR3: CASSELGGGYGYTF
DNA: TGTGCCAGCAGTGAACTCGGCGGAGGCTATGGCTACACCTTC

V: TRBV7-9
D: TRBD1
size: .
J: TRBJ2-5
CDR3: CASSPRDREETQYF
DNA: TGTGCCAGCAGCCCGAGGGACAGGGAAGAGACCCAGTACTTC

V: TRBV19
D: TRBD1
size: .
J: TRBJ2-1
CDR3: CASSQTGFDEQFF
DNA: TGTGCCAGTAGTCAGACAGGGTTCGATGAGCAGTTCTTC

V: TRBV27
D: .
size: .
J: TRBJ2-7
CDR3: CARRDGPSYEQYF
DNA: TGTGCCAGGAGGGACGGACCCTCCTACGAGCAGTACTTC

V: TRBV10-2
D: .
size: .
J: TRBJ1-1
CDR3: CASEMTGTLHTEAFF
DNA: TGCGCCAGTGAGATGACCGGGACACTTCACACTGAAGCTTTCTTT

V: TRBV29-1
D: TRBD2
size: once
J: TRBJ2-1
CDR3: CSVELAGANNEQFF
DNA: TGCAGCGTTGAACTAGCGGGAGCCAACAATGAGCAGTTCTTC

V: TRBV9
D: TRBD2
size: .
J: TRBJ2-3
CDR3: CASSVGTSGTSTDTQYF
DNA: TGTGCCAGCAGCGTCGGGACTAGCGGAACTAGCACAGATACGCAGTATTTT

V: TRBV10-3
D: TRBD1
size: .
J: TRBJ2-1
CDR3: CAVRDRGYNEQFF
DNA: TGTGCCGTCCGGGACAGGGGCTACAATGAGCAGTTCTTC

V: TRBV19
D: TRBD1
size: .
J: TRBJ1-4
CDR3: CASSIVGQLATNEKLFF
DNA: TGTGCCAGTAGTATAGTGGGACAGCTTGCAACTAATGAAAAACTGTTTTTT

V: TRBV10-1
D: TRBD2
size: .
J: TRBJ2-7
CDR3: CASSPGTSGYEQYF
DNA: TGCGCCAGCAGTCCCGGGACTAGCGGCTACGAGCAGTACTTC

V: TRBV6-5
D: .
size: .
J: TRBJ2-7
CDR3: CASSERDGYEQYF
DNA: TGTGCCAGCAGTGAAAGGGACGGCTACGAGCAGTACTTC

V: TRBV18
D: .
size: .
J: TRBJ2-1
CDR3: CASSPSQNRDNEQFF
DNA: TGTGCCAGCTCACCAAGTCAGAACCGAGACAATGAGCAGTTCTTC

V: TRBV14
D: TRBD1
size: .
J: TRBJ2-7
CDR3: CASSLRTGSLYEQYF
DNA: TGTGCCAGCAGCCTACGGACAGGGTCCCTTTACGAGCAGTACTTC

V: TRBV7-8
D: .
size: .
J: TRBJ1-4
CDR3: CASSLYPGAGEKLFF
DNA: TGTGCCAGCAGCTTATATCCCGGGGCCGGGGAAAAACTGTTTTTT

V: TRBV5-1
D: .
size: .
J: TRBJ2-3
CDR3: CASSPYWRGTDTQYF
DNA: TGCGCCAGCAGTCCGTATTGGCGGGGCACAGATACGCAGTATTTT

V: TRBV29-1
D: .
size: .
J: TRBJ2-7
CDR3: CSVEMWDEQYF
DNA: TGCAGCGTTGAAATGTGGGACGAGCAGTACTTC

V: TRBV7-2
D: TRBD1
size: .
J: TRBJ2-7
CDR3: CASSTPDRATYEQYF
DNA: TGTGCCAGCAGCACACCGGACAGGGCAACCTACGAGCAGTACTTC

V: TRBV7-9
D: .
size: .
J: TRBJ2-2
CDR3: CASSTDEKLTGELFF
DNA: TGTGCCAGCAGTACCGACGAGAAGTTGACCGGGGAGCTGTTTTTT

V: TRBV4-1
D: TRBD1
size: .
J: TRBJ2-7
CDR3: CASSQVQGASYEQYF
DNA: TGCGCCAGCAGCCAAGTACAGGGGGCCTCCTACGAGCAGTACTTC

V: TRBV6-1
D: .
size: .
J: TRBJ1-2
CDR3: CASSEAYGNYGYTF
DNA: TGTGCCAGCAGTGAAGCGTACGGGAACTATGGCTACACCTTC

V: TRBV5-1
D: .
size: .
J: TRBJ2-1
CDR3: CASSFLRDNEQFF
DNA: TGCGCCAGCAGCTTCTTGCGGGACAATGAGCAGTTCTTC

V: TRBV23-1
D: .
size: .
J: TRBJ2-7
CDR3: CASIPRDRALYEQYF
DNA: TGCGCCAGCATTCCCAGAGACAGAGCTTTATACGAGCAGTACTTC

V: TRBV7-6
D: TRBD2
size: .
J: TRBJ2-5
CDR3: CASSVGTSGINQETQYF
DNA: TGTGCCAGCAGCGTAGGGACTAGCGGGATTAATCAAGAGACCCAGTACTTC

V: TRBV27
D: .
size: .
J: TRBJ2-7
CDR3: CASKDSYEQYF
DNA: TGTGCCAGCAAGGACAGCTACGAGCAGTACTTC

V: TRBV29-1
D: TRBD1
size: .
J: TRBJ1-2
CDR3: CSVDMGGRDRTYGYTF
DNA: TGCAGCGTTGATATGGGGGGGAGGGACAGAACCTATGGCTACACCTTC

V: TRBV25-1
D: TRBD1
size: few
J: TRBJ1-2
CDR3: CASGDRGRGYTF
DNA: TGTGCCAGCGGGGACAGGGGGCGAGGCTACACCTTC

V: TRBV4-1
D: .
size: .
J: TRBJ2-7
CDR3: CASSQASYHYEQYF
DNA: TGCGCCAGCAGCCAAGCAAGCTATCACTACGAGCAGTACTTC

V: TRBV30
D: .
size: .
J: TRBJ2-7
CDR3: CAGGAGRYEQYF
DNA: TGTGCCGGTGGGGCAGGGAGATACGAGCAGTACTTC

V: TRBV4-1
D: .
size: .
J: TRBJ2-7
CDR3: CASSQEFGLLPYEQYF
DNA: TGCGCCAGCAGCCAAGAGTTTGGACTACTACCCTACGAGCAGTACTTC